This TCR beta chain was sequenced for a study of cytotoxic CD8 clonotypes in ibrutinib-treated CLL. The germline V gene encodes CDR1 KGHSH and CDR2 LQKENI. CDR3 size: 16 residues. J was trimmed by 5 bases and V by 0 bases; bases with no gene match: 7. A note on this clone: Within the sample, other DNA sequences also encode this same CDR3.

Sequenced by immunoSEQ multiplex PCR; TCRdb stores in-frame clones only, minus some. The sample lists fewer than 100,000 clones, around 75% occurring once. This specimen was PBMCs, taken after 12 months of ibrutinib treatment. The sequence was collected from a human donor with chronic lymphocytic leukemia. J is TRBJ2-7 and V is TRBV18; 10 nucleotides match TRBD1. The CDR3 nucleotides read TGTGCCAGCTCACCACCGACGGGACAGGGGCTCCACGAGCAGTACTTC. Its translation is CASSPPTGQGLHEQYF.